This T cell receptor (beta chain) appears in the sequencing data of a study of beta chain features in type 1 diabetes. Overall study context: Sorted cells examined across all samples numbered 107,917,701.

V was shortened by 0 bases and J by 0 bases, with 10 bases between the two germline ends. Germline V lookup: CDR1 SGHKS, CDR2 YYEKEE (reference sequence). The length of the CDR3 is 16 residues. The whole isolated RNA underwent reverse transcription, so sequencing captured expressed TCRB transcripts. Clones were sequenced by immunoSEQ multiplex PCR, and TCRdb holds only the in-frame ones, with some missing. The sample shows around 50,000 clones, roughly 47% of them seen only once. As to this clone: Its target is unknown.

Study-wide points: Shortening that was moderate but significant affected the TCRB CDR3s of Type 1 diabetes patients in all four CD4+ subsets.

Sequencing was performed on stem cell memory CD4+ T cells from blood. The clonotype was recovered from a man aged 25 to 45 with type 1 diabetes. The V call is TRBV5-5, the J call TRBJ1-5, with D perhaps TRBD1 (5 bases). The CDR3 sequence: CASSLAGGYSNQPQHF. CDR3 in DNA: TGTGCCAGCAGCTTGGCGGGGGGGTATAGCAATCAGCCCCAGCATTTT.